This T cell receptor (beta chain) stems from a study of OX40 agonist ivuxolimab in advanced cancers. Comments on this clone: Its specificity is not known.

Findings and limits, study-wide: Among T cells, CD8+ cells averaged more expanded clones than CD4+ cells.

TCRdb's table, derived via immunoSEQ multiplex PCR, lists solely in-frame clones and lacks some. The table includes approximately 66,000 clones, around 89% detected once. The TCR was taken from an adult with an advanced solid tumor such as melanoma, head and neck, liver or kidney cancer. The starting material was CD4+ or CD8+ T cells sorted from blood, obtained in a trial of the OX40 agonist ivuxolimab.

CDR3 protein: CASSDYRGQPQHF. The DNA for the CDR3 is TGCGCCAGCAGTGATTACAGGGGCCAGCCCCAGCATTTT. The chain is built from TRBV10-2 and TRBJ1-5; 7 bases map to TRBD1. This CDR3 has 13 amino acids. Germline V gene sequence: CDR1 WSHSY, CDR2 SAAADI. The trim removed 3 bases at V and 7 bases at J, leaving 3 bases unmatched.